Each of the 3 T cell receptor beta chains below was sequenced from the same sample in a study of control samples from healthy donors and cancer patients. Sequenced by immunoSEQ multiplex PCR; TCRdb stores in-frame clones only, minus some. The table records fewer than 200,000 clones, around 94% of them present only once. Material: PBMCs. These receptors all come from a man aged 55-75 years with colorectal cancer.

The V call is TRBV30, the J call TRBJ1-5; D perhaps matches TRBD1 (6 bases). V gave up 3 bases and J gave up 6 bases, with 15 bases separating them. The CDR3 covers 14 residues. Germline V CDR1 and CDR2: GTSNPN, SVGIG (reference sequence). The CDR3 DNA sequence: TGTGCCTGGAGCCGGGGGCAATTCGGTCAGCCCCAGCATTTT. Protein: CAWSRGQFGQPQHF.

The chain employs TRBV9 and TRBJ2-5; TRBD2 might be the D (5 bases). CDR1 is SGDLS and CDR2 is YYNGEE in the germline V gene. The CDR3 sequence is 14 residues long. Trimming removed 2 bases from V and 4 bases from J, with 12 bases in between. DNA of the CDR3: TGTGCCAGCAGCGTTACCGACGGGGTAGAGACCCAGTACTTC. As protein: CASSVTDGVETQYF. The whole variable domain, remainder taken from reference TRBV9 and TRBJ2-5, is DSGVTQTPKHLITATGQRVTLRCSPRSGDLSVYWYQQSLDQGLQFLIQYYNGEERAKGNILERFSAQQFPDLHSELNLSSLELGDSALYFCASSVTDGVETQYFGPGTRLLVL.

The rearrangement uses TRBV5-1 and TRBJ2-3, with D tentatively TRBD1 or TRBD2 (5 bases each). The V and J ends lost 6 bases and 0 bases respectively, with 17 bases between them. Germline CDR1 SGHRS, CDR2 YFSETQ. This CDR3 is built from 16 residues. The CDR3 DNA follows: TGCGCCAGCACCCTATTTGGGACGTCTAGCACAGATACGCAGTATTTT. Protein: CASTLFGTSSTDTQYF.